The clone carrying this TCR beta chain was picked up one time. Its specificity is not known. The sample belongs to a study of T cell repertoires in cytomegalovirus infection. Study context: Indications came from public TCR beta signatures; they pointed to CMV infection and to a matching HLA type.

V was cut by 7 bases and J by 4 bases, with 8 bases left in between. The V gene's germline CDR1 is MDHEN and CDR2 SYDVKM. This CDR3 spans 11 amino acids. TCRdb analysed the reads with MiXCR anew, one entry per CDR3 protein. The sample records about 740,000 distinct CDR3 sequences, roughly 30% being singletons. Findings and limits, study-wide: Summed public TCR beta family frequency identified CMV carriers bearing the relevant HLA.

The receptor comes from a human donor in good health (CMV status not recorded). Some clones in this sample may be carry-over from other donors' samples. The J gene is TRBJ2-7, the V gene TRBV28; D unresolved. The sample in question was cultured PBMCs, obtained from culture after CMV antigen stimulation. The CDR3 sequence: CASTFGYEQYF. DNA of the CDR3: TGTGCCAGCACCTTCGGGTACGAGCAGTACTTC. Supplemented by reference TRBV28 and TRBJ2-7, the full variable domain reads DVKVTQSSRYLVKRTGEKVFLECVQDMDHENMFWYRQDPGLGLRLIYFSYDVKMKEKGDIPEGYSVSREKKERFSLILESASTNQTSMYLCASTFGYEQYFGPGTRLTVT.